A selection of T cell receptor beta chains follows, all from one sample in a study of CD8 T cells in ankylosing spondylitis. TCRdb ran MiXCR on the 5' RACE reads and lists one entry per CDR3 protein. Altogether hundreds of thousands of distinct CDR3 sequences are present, 8% to 11% being singletons, with the ten largest covering 21%. The sequenced material came from blood, either unsorted or a sorted T cell fraction (not recorded which). These receptor sequences come from a male donor with ankylosing spondylitis or in good health (not recorded which). Each CDR3 is given with its conserved first and last residue. The order of the fields is CDR3 DNA, CDR3 protein, D gene, clone size, J gene, V gene. D genes are given only for firm matches. Only some rows state a clone size, as once, few, many or a class for expanded clones.

cdr3_nt: TGTGCCAGCGCTATAGGAGCGGGGGATTGGGACACAGATACGCAGTATTTT; cdr3_aa: CASAIGAGDWDTDTQYF; d_call: TRBD2; clone_size: many; j_call: TRBJ2-3; v_call: TRBV6-1
cdr3_nt: TGTGCCAGCAGTCAACCAGACCGACTAGCGGGGGGGCACTACAATGAGCAGTTCTTC; cdr3_aa: CASSQPDRLAGGHYNEQFF; d_call: TRBD2; clone_size: NA; j_call: TRBJ2-1; v_call: TRBV11-2
cdr3_nt: TGTGCCAGCAGCGATAGACAGGACTCGAACACTGAAGCTTTCTTT; cdr3_aa: CASSDRQDSNTEAFF; d_call: NA; clone_size: many; j_call: TRBJ1-1; v_call: TRBV28
cdr3_nt: TGTGCCAGCAGCCCCCACTATCATGGGGGGGGCGCAGATACGCAGTATTTT; cdr3_aa: CASSPHYHGGGADTQYF; d_call: NA; clone_size: few; j_call: TRBJ2-3; v_call: TRBV3-1
cdr3_nt: TGTGCCAGTAGTCCCCTTGGACAATTGGACACTGAAGCTTTCTTT; cdr3_aa: CASSPLGQLDTEAFF; d_call: NA; clone_size: few; j_call: TRBJ1-1; v_call: TRBV19
cdr3_nt: TGCAGTGCTAGGCCAGCTGACGGCACCGGGGAGCTGTTTTTT; cdr3_aa: CSARPADGTGELFF; d_call: NA; clone_size: NA; j_call: TRBJ2-2; v_call: TRBV20-1
cdr3_nt: TGTGCCAGCAGCGGGACAGCTGGAAACACCATATATTTT; cdr3_aa: CASSGTAGNTIYF; d_call: TRBD1; clone_size: NA; j_call: TRBJ1-3; v_call: TRBV6-1
cdr3_nt: TGTGCCAGCAGCCCACGAGGGGGCCTGACCCGACATGGCTACACCTTC; cdr3_aa: CASSPRGGLTRHGYTF; d_call: TRBD1; clone_size: few; j_call: TRBJ1-2; v_call: TRBV7-2
cdr3_nt: TGCAGTGCTGGGGGCCGGGACCCCCAGTCCAATGAGCAGTTCTTC; cdr3_aa: CSAGGRDPQSNEQFF; d_call: NA; clone_size: many; j_call: TRBJ2-1; v_call: TRBV20-1
cdr3_nt: TGTGCCACCAGCAGAGGCTTGAAACACCCGAACACTGAAGCTTTCTTT; cdr3_aa: CATSRGLKHPNTEAFF; d_call: NA; clone_size: many; j_call: TRBJ1-1; v_call: TRBV15
cdr3_nt: TGTGCCAGCAGGCCCGGGACAGGGATCCACGAGCAGTACTTC; cdr3_aa: CASRPGTGIHEQYF; d_call: TRBD1; clone_size: NA; j_call: TRBJ2-7; v_call: TRBV2
cdr3_nt: TGTGCCACCAGCAGGTCCGGACAGGGAATTAGGAACAATGAGCAGTTCTTC; cdr3_aa: CATSRSGQGIRNNEQFF; d_call: TRBD1; clone_size: many; j_call: TRBJ2-1; v_call: TRBV15
cdr3_nt: TGTGCCAGCAGTTCCCTCCCGACAGCCTACGAGCAGTACTTC; cdr3_aa: CASSSLPTAYEQYF; d_call: NA; clone_size: few; j_call: TRBJ2-7; v_call: TRBV7-8
cdr3_nt: TGTGCCAGCAGCGTAGGCCTAGCGGGGGGTCTTACCTACAATGAGCAGTTCTTC; cdr3_aa: CASSVGLAGGLTYNEQFF; d_call: TRBD2; clone_size: few; j_call: TRBJ2-1; v_call: TRBV9
cdr3_nt: TGTGCCTGGAGTAGGGACAGGAACACTGAAGCTTTCTTT; cdr3_aa: CAWSRDRNTEAFF; d_call: TRBD1; clone_size: few; j_call: TRBJ1-1; v_call: TRBV30
cdr3_nt: TGTGCCAGCAGCTTAGCGATGGGGGCGGATGAAAAACTGTTTTTT; cdr3_aa: CASSLAMGADEKLFF; d_call: NA; clone_size: many; j_call: TRBJ1-4; v_call: TRBV7-2
cdr3_nt: TGCAGCGTTGAAGATCTTGCGGGCAACTATGGCTACACCTTC; cdr3_aa: CSVEDLAGNYGYTF; d_call: NA; clone_size: few; j_call: TRBJ1-2; v_call: TRBV29-1
cdr3_nt: TGTGCCAGTAGGGTTAGCGGGGGGATTTCCTACAATGAGCAGTTCTTC; cdr3_aa: CASRVSGGISYNEQFF; d_call: TRBD2; clone_size: few; j_call: TRBJ2-1; v_call: TRBV19
cdr3_nt: TGTGCCAGCAGCCAAAGCGCCGGAGTTGAGTATTTT; cdr3_aa: CASSQSAGVEYF; d_call: NA; clone_size: many; j_call: TRBJ2-3; v_call: TRBV12-3/TRBV12-4
cdr3_nt: TGTGCCAGCAGCTTCCAGGGTGGCACTGAAGCTTTCTTT; cdr3_aa: CASSFQGGTEAFF; d_call: NA; clone_size: many; j_call: TRBJ1-1; v_call: TRBV7-9
cdr3_nt: TGTGCCAGCAGCCCACGAAGGGAAGGGTGGGATCAGCAGTACTTC; cdr3_aa: CASSPRREGWDQQYF; d_call: NA; clone_size: NA; j_call: TRBJ2-7; v_call: TRBV9
cdr3_nt: TGCAGTGCTAGTGACAGGGGGGCTAATTCACCCCTCCACTTT; cdr3_aa: CSASDRGANSPLHF; d_call: TRBD1; clone_size: many; j_call: TRBJ1-6; v_call: TRBV20-1
cdr3_nt: TGTGCCAGCAGTTATGGGGGGGGTGGCTACACCTTC; cdr3_aa: CASSYGGGGYTF; d_call: NA; clone_size: many; j_call: TRBJ1-2; v_call: TRBV12-3/TRBV12-4
cdr3_nt: TGCAGTGCTAGAGGGGGCGGCTCCTATAATTCACCCCTCCACTTT; cdr3_aa: CSARGGGSYNSPLHF; d_call: NA; clone_size: few; j_call: TRBJ1-6; v_call: TRBV20-1
cdr3_nt: TGCAGTGCTGGGCGGGGGTACAATGAGCAGTTCTTC; cdr3_aa: CSAGRGYNEQFF; d_call: TRBD2; clone_size: many; j_call: TRBJ2-1; v_call: TRBV20-1
cdr3_nt: TGTGCCAGCAGCGAGTATCAGCGCCAGCATTTT; cdr3_aa: CASSEYQRQHF; d_call: NA; clone_size: NA; j_call: TRBJ1-5; v_call: TRBV28
cdr3_nt: TGTGCCAGCAGCTTAGAATTTGGTTCCCGAAACACTGAAGCTTTCTTT; cdr3_aa: CASSLEFGSRNTEAFF; d_call: NA; clone_size: many; j_call: TRBJ1-1; v_call: TRBV11-2
cdr3_nt: TGTGCCAGCAGCCAAAAACAGGAGATTGAAAAACTGTTTTTT; cdr3_aa: CASSQKQEIEKLFF; d_call: NA; clone_size: many; j_call: TRBJ1-4; v_call: TRBV4-2
cdr3_nt: TGTGCCAGCAGTTACTTGGGTGAAAAACTGTTTTTT; cdr3_aa: CASSYLGEKLFF; d_call: NA; clone_size: many; j_call: TRBJ1-4; v_call: TRBV6-2/TRBV6-3
cdr3_nt: TGTGCCAGTAGTTCCATGGACAGGGCGGATGGCTACACCTTC; cdr3_aa: CASSSMDRADGYTF; d_call: TRBD1; clone_size: NA; j_call: TRBJ1-2; v_call: TRBV19
cdr3_nt: TGTGCCAGCAGCTCTTCATATGGAGTAGGGGACGATACGCAGTATTTT; cdr3_aa: CASSSSYGVGDDTQYF; d_call: NA; clone_size: many; j_call: TRBJ2-3; v_call: TRBV7-2
cdr3_nt: TGTGCCTGTTGGACAGACCAAGAGACCCAGTACTTC; cdr3_aa: CACWTDQETQYF; d_call: NA; clone_size: few; j_call: TRBJ2-5; v_call: TRBV6-6
cdr3_nt: TGTGCCAGCAGCTTGAGGACAGGGGTCTCTGGAAACACCATATATTTT; cdr3_aa: CASSLRTGVSGNTIYF; d_call: TRBD1; clone_size: few; j_call: TRBJ1-3; v_call: TRBV7-9
cdr3_nt: TGCAGCGTTGGAGTGGGGGTGAACACTGAAGCTTTCTTT; cdr3_aa: CSVGVGVNTEAFF; d_call: NA; clone_size: NA; j_call: TRBJ1-1; v_call: TRBV29-1
cdr3_nt: TGTGCCAGCAGTTTGTGGACGACCCAAAGCACAGATACGCAGTATTTT; cdr3_aa: CASSLWTTQSTDTQYF; d_call: NA; clone_size: many; j_call: TRBJ2-3; v_call: TRBV12-3/TRBV12-4
cdr3_nt: TGTGCCAGCACCATAGGACCAAATACGCAGTATTTT; cdr3_aa: CASTIGPNTQYF; d_call: NA; clone_size: many; j_call: TRBJ2-3; v_call: TRBV7-9
cdr3_nt: TGCGCCAGCAGCCCTGGCGGGGTAGATACGCAGTATTTT; cdr3_aa: CASSPGGVDTQYF; d_call: NA; clone_size: many; j_call: TRBJ2-3; v_call: TRBV5-1
cdr3_nt: TGTGCTGGGGCCGTAGCGAACACGCCCGGGGAGCTGTTTTTT; cdr3_aa: CAGAVANTPGELFF; d_call: NA; clone_size: NA; j_call: TRBJ2-2; v_call: TRBV12-3/TRBV12-4
cdr3_nt: TGCGCCAGCAGCTTGATCGGCCAGGTCCCCTACAATGAGCAGTTCTTC; cdr3_aa: CASSLIGQVPYNEQFF; d_call: NA; clone_size: many; j_call: TRBJ2-1; v_call: TRBV5-1
cdr3_nt: TGTGCCAGCCGCGGTGAGACAGATTATAATTCACCCCTCCACTTT; cdr3_aa: CASRGETDYNSPLHF; d_call: NA; clone_size: few; j_call: TRBJ1-6; v_call: TRBV9